Detailed here is one T cell receptor (beta chain). These data are taken from a study of CXCR3-negative and CXCR3-positive naive CD8 T cells. The TRB cDNA libraries were prepared by 5' RACE with UMI labels. After re-calling the 5' RACE reads, TCRdb lists one entry per CDR3 protein, DNA absent. The sample has 90,000 to 100,000 distinct CDR3 sequences. Germline assignment: CDR1 MDHEN and CDR2 SYDVKM. This CDR3 contains 14 residues. The chain recombines TRBV28 with TRBJ2-3; checking the TCRdb D call of TRBD1 is not possible without DNA. This clonotype was sampled from a human donor in good health. Some clones in this sample may be carry-over from other donors' samples. Sequenced material: naive CXCR3- CD8+ T cells from blood. As for subset: CD45RO-CCR7+CD27+CD95- naive CD8+ T cells lacking CXCR3 (TNR3-). The CDR3 here is CASSVRQGTDTQYF.